Below are 21 T cell receptor beta chains sequenced from a single sample in a study of T cell repertoires in cytomegalovirus infection. TCRdb fed the reads into MiXCR, producing one record per CDR3 protein. Of about 310,000 distinct CDR3 sequences listed, about a sixth are singletons. The sample was PBMCs. All receptors come from a human donor in good health (CMV status not recorded). Some clones in this sample may be carry-over from other donors' samples.

A single count supports this clonotype. V gene TRBV7-3 combines with J gene TRBJ1-4, with no clear D. Germline CDR1 and CDR2: SGHTA and FQGTGA. The ends were cut back, 1 base at V and 8 bases at J, with 11 bases in the middle. The CDR3 has 14 residues. The CDR3 DNA reads as TGTGCCAGCAGCTTAATGTCCGGCGTAGAAAAACTGTTTTTT. Encoded protein: CASSLMSGVEKLFF. Combining the CDR3 with reference TRBV7-3 and TRBJ1-4 gives the whole variable domain GAGVSQTPSNKVTEKGKYVELRCDPISGHTALYWYRQSLGQGPEFLIYFQGTGAADDSGLPNDRFFAVRPEGSVSTLKIQRTERGDSAVYLCASSLMSGVEKLFFGSGTQLSVL.

This clonotype was seen ten or more times. The CDR3 sequence is CASSYTGGSNTEAFF. The CDR3 DNA is TGTGCCAGCAGTTACACAGGGGGTTCGAACACTGAAGCTTTCTTT. The chain couples TRBV6-5 to TRBJ1-1, with 8 bases matching TRBD1. Trimming cost V 2 bases and J 1 base; bases outside gene matches: 3. This CDR3 region has 15 residues. Germline loops: CDR1 MNHEY, CDR2 SVGAGI.

This clonotype was picked up many times. The genes are TRBV6-5 and TRBJ2-3; TRBD1 matches 10 bases. With 0 bases clipped from V and 6 bases from J, the junction kept 6 bases outside the gene matches. The CDR3 totals 16 residues. Germline lookup yields CDR1 MNHEY and CDR2 SVGAGI. CDR3 residues: CASSYSGTGADDTQYF. The CDR3 DNA is TGTGCCAGCAGTTACTCAGGGACAGGGGCCGATGATACGCAGTATTTT.

The chain recombines TRBV20-1 with TRBJ2-1, with TRBD2 matching 7 bases. There are 15 residues in the CDR3. The V segment lost 0 bases and the J segment 7 bases; nucleotides outside the gene matches: 9. Germline values: CDR1 DFQATT, CDR2 SNEGSKA (reference sequence). CDR3 region: CSARDPASGHNEQFF. In nucleotides, the CDR3 is TGCAGTGCTAGAGATCCGGCTAGCGGCCATAATGAGCAGTTCTTC.

Of note for this clonotype: Its ends do not fully match the called genes, so a read error is possible. J is TRBJ2-2 and V is TRBV12-3 or TRBV12-4, with D possibly matching TRBD2 (5 bases). CDR3 length: 15 amino acids. DNA for the CDR3: TGTGCCAGCTGTTTAGCGAACTGGGGCACCGGGGAGCTGTTTTTT. It specifies CASCLANWGTGELFF.

The table lists this clonotype with a few counts. V is TRBV28 and J is TRBJ1-1, with TRBD1 matching 8 bases. The CDR3 runs to 16 residues. Per germline, CDR1 MDHEN and CDR2 SYDVKM. Trimming took 5 bases from V and 4 from J; bases not matched to a gene: 12. The CDR3 coding sequence is TGTGCCAGCAGTACCACCGGGACAGGATCGAGCACTGAAGCTTTCTTT. Translating it yields CASSTTGTGSSTEAFF.

The chain carries TRBV6-8 and TRBJ2-7, with no clear D. Germline loops: CDR1 MNHGY, CDR2 SAAAGT. The CDR3 length is 15 residues. Trimming took 2 bases from V and 2 from J, leaving 13 bases between them. The CDR3 protein is CASSYAAGEAYEQYF. CDR3 nucleotides: TGTGCCAGCAGTTACGCGGCAGGAGAGGCCTACGAGCAGTACTTC.

This clonotype was detected ten times or more. This CDR3 is CASGPGGSTNEQFF. CDR3 DNA sequence: TGTGCCAGCGGCCCGGGCGGCAGTACTAATGAGCAGTTCTTC. The rearrangement uses TRBV7-2 and TRBJ2-1; D is unresolved. This CDR3 is built from 14 residues. Germline V gene lookup returns CDR1 SGHTA and CDR2 FQGNSA. V was trimmed by 8 bases and J by 7 bases, leaving 18 bases between them.

The gene calls are TRBV4-1 and TRBJ2-6, with D uncertain. The length of the CDR3 is 15 residues. Looked up from germline, CDR1 is MGHRA and CDR2 is YSYEKL. The germline V and J ends were trimmed by 6 bases and 0 bases, with 9 bases remaining between them. The CDR3 reads CASRKGHSGANVLTF. The CDR3 nucleotides are TGCGCCAGCAGAAAAGGGCACTCTGGGGCCAACGTCCTGACTTTC.

This clonotype was seen a few times. This chain links TRBV19 with TRBJ2-1; TRBD1 aligns across 9 bases. From germline, CDR1 is LNHDA and CDR2 SQIVND (reference sequence). The CDR3 contains 15 residues. The V and J ends lost 6 bases and 0 bases, in that order; junction bases with no gene match: 3. CDR3 bases: TGTGCCAGTAGAACGACAGGGGGCTCCTACAATGAGCAGTTCTTC. This sequence encodes CASRTTGGSYNEQFF.

This clonotype was observed at least ten times. J is TRBJ2-5 and V is TRBV7-9, with D tentatively TRBD2 (5 bases). The CDR3 runs to 13 residues. CDR1 is SEHNR, CDR2 FQNEAQ, per germline (reference sequence). Trimming stripped 7 bases from V and 2 bases from J, with 11 bases between. The chain's CDR3 is CASTGEGQETQYF. DNA for the CDR3: TGTGCCAGCACCGGAGAGGGACAAGAGACCCAGTACTTC.

This chain joins TRBV4-1 and TRBJ2-5; either TRBD1 or TRBD2 may supply D (5 bases each). The CDR3 has 15 residues. Germline CDR1 reads MGHRA; CDR2 reads YSYEKL. The ends were cut back, 1 base at V and 4 bases at J, with 13 bases in the middle. The CDR3 nucleotides read TGCGCCAGCAGCCAAGTTGGGGGACGCGGAGAGACCCAGTACTTC. Protein: CASSQVGGRGETQYF.

This clonotype was recorded many times. The chain recombines TRBV7-2 with TRBJ1-3, with TRBD1 matching 8 bases. V shed 3 bases, J shed 10 bases, and the junction held 8 bases outside the gene matches. The CDR3 has 14 residues. Germline loops: CDR1 SGHTA, CDR2 FQGNSA. CDR3 nucleotides: TGTGCCAGCAGCTTCGGGACAGGAAGGGGGACCATATATTTT. This gives the protein CASSFGTGRGTIYF. Full variable domain (missing parts from reference TRBV7-2 and TRBJ1-3): GAGVSQSPSNKVTEKGKDVELRCDPISGHTALYWYRQSLGQGLEFLIYFQGNSAPDKSGLPSDRFSAERTGGSVSTLTIQRTQQEDSAVYLCASSFGTGRGTIYFGEGSWLTVV.

This clonotype was counted a few times. J is TRBJ1-1 and V is TRBV4-1; no clear D gene. Trimming took 4 bases from V and 0 from J, leaving 15 bases between them. This CDR3 comprises 16 residues. Germline loops: CDR1 MGHRA, CDR2 YSYEKL. CDR3 DNA sequence: TGCGCCAGCAGCCCCTACGAAAGGGTTATGAACACTGAAGCTTTCTTT. Its protein product is CASSPYERVMNTEAFF.

This clonotype was seen a few times. The J gene is TRBJ1-2, the V gene TRBV4-1, with D possibly matching TRBD1 (6 bases). The CDR3 is 13 residues long. Germline V CDR1 and CDR2: MGHRA, YSYEKL. Trimming left V 4 bases short and J 7 bases short, with 13 bases between. The CDR3 nucleotides are TGCGCCAGCAGCCCGTCCACAGGGATTGGCTACACCTTC. Its protein product is CASSPSTGIGYTF.

This clonotype was seen repeatedly, ten times or more. CDR3 protein: CASSSNIRRGGLNQPQHF. CDR3 bases: TGTGCCAGCAGTTCCAATATCCGACGAGGGGGACTGAATCAGCCCCAGCATTTT. This chain uses TRBV12-3 or TRBV12-4 with TRBJ1-5; maybe TRBD1 (6 bases). The CDR3 loop spans 18 amino acids. Trimming stripped 4 bases from V and 4 bases from J, with 23 bases between.

The V and J genes are TRBV27 and TRBJ1-6; D is possibly TRBD1 (6 bases). V was shortened by 5 bases and J by 3 bases, with 17 bases between the two germline ends. The CDR3 has 17 amino acids. Germline V lookup: CDR1 MNHEY, CDR2 SMNVEV (reference sequence). CDR3 DNA: TGTGCCAGCAGTCTCGCCCGGGGGCGGTACTATAATTCACCCCTCCACTTT. This codes for CASSLARGRYYNSPLHF.

Details on this clonotype: Since the CDR3 does not end with the conserved phenylalanine or tryptophan, this likely comes from a read error. The genes are TRBV7-2 and TRBJ1-6; D might be TRBD1 (6 bases). Germline CDR1 reads SGHTA; CDR2 reads FQGNSA. V shed 6 bases and J shed 9 bases, with 18 bases lying between them. The CDR3 contains 15 residues. CDR3 coding DNA: TGTGCCAGCAGTCAGCCACAGGGCCACGCTTCACCCCTCCACCTT. Amino acids: CASSQPQGHASPLHL.

This clonotype was detected many times. The V and J genes are TRBV7-2 and TRBJ1-3; D gene ambiguous. Between the trimmed V and J ends, which lost 1 base and 1 base, there was a span of 5 bases. The length of the CDR3 is 14 residues. Germline assignment: CDR1 SGHTA and CDR2 FQGNSA. Here the CDR3 DNA reads TGTGCCAGCAGCTTAGAACCTTCTGGAAACACCATATATTTT. Translation gives CASSLEPSGNTIYF.

The V gene is TRBV7-2, the J gene TRBJ1-2; D not certain. This CDR3 comprises 15 residues. Per the germline V gene, CDR1 is SGHTA and CDR2 is FQGNSA. The ends were cut back, 2 bases at V and 4 bases at J, with 14 bases in the middle. Here the CDR3 DNA reads TGTGCCAGCAGCTTATGGGTAGTCGGCTCCTATGGCTACACCTTC. This gives the protein CASSLWVVGSYGYTF.

This clonotype was observed at least ten times. V is TRBV12-3 or TRBV12-4 and J is TRBJ1-1, with D possibly being TRBD1 (5 bases). The length of the CDR3 is 13 residues. Trimming shortened V by 6 bases and J by 1 base, and 9 bases separated the two germline ends. The CDR3 sequence: CASRPQGNTEAFF. CDR3 bases: TGTGCCAGCAGGCCCCAGGGGAACACTGAAGCTTTCTTT.